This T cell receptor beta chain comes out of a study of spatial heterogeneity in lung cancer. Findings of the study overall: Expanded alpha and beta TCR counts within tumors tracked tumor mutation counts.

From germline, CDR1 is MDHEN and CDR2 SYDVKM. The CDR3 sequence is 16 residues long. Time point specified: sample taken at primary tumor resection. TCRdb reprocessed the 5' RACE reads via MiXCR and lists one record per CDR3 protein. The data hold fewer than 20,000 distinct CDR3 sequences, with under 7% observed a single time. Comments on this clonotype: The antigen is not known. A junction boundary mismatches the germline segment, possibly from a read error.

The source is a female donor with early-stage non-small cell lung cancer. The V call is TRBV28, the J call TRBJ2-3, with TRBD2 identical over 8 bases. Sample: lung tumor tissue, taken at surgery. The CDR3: CVSSPPGGGQTDTQYF. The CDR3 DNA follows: TGTGTCAGCAGTCCCCCGGGGGGGGGACAAACAGATACGCAGTATTTT. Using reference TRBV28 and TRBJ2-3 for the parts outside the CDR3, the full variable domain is DVKVTQSSRYLVKRTGEKVFLECVQDMDHENMFWYRQDPGLGLRLIYFSYDVKMKEKGDIPEGYSVSREKKERFSLILESASTNQTSMYLCVSSPPGGGQTDTQYFGPGTRLTVL.